What follows are 26 T cell receptor beta chains derived from one specimen sequenced in a study of blood T cell repertoires in COVID-19. Profiling relied on immunoSEQ multiplex PCR, and the TCRdb table lists in-frame clones only, not all of them. Among 200,000 to 300,000 clones listed, approximately 80% were seen once. Sequenced material: peripheral blood. Every receptor here comes from a woman older than 75 with COVID-19, enrolled during active disease.

This chain connects TRBV6-5 to TRBJ2-5; 8 positions match TRBD1. With V trimmed by 2 bases and J by 5 bases, 4 bases remained unmatched. Germline V lookup: CDR1 MNHEY, CDR2 SVGAGI. This CDR3 is 14 amino acids long. This CDR3 reads CASSYQGARETQYF. In nucleotides, the CDR3 is TGTGCCAGCAGTTACCAGGGGGCTCGGGAGACCCAGTACTTC.

The rearrangement links TRBV5-1 to TRBJ2-3; 10 bases fit TRBD2. Germline CDR1 and CDR2: SGHRS and YFSETQ. The CDR3 totals 15 residues. The trim removed 2 bases at V and 5 bases at J, leaving 5 bases unmatched. The CDR3 bases are TGCGCCAGCAGCTTACTAGCGGGGCGCGAAGATACGCAGTATTTT. It translates to CASSLLAGREDTQYF.

The chain couples TRBV19 to TRBJ1-1, with a possible D match to TRBD1 (5 bases). The CDR3 runs to 13 residues. Germline CDR1 is LNHDA and CDR2 is SQIVND (reference sequence). Trimming cost V 3 bases and J 11 bases, with 16 bases left between them. The CDR3 sequence: CASSMRDRVEAFF. In DNA form, the CDR3 reads TGTGCCAGTAGTATGCGGGACCGTGTTGAGGCTTTCTTT.

This clone was recorded only once. V usage is TRBV28 and J usage is TRBJ1-6, with D tentatively TRBD1 (5 bases). The CDR3 loop spans 15 amino acids. Deletions cut 7 bases from V and 5 bases from J, with 15 bases between. Germline CDR1 MDHEN, CDR2 SYDVKM. CDR3 bases: TGTGCCAGCACGAAGGGGTCATTGAATAATTCACCCCTCCACTTT. The encoded protein is CASTKGSLNNSPLHF.

The chain joins TRBV7-9 to TRBJ1-2; no clear D gene. Per the germline V gene, CDR1 is SEHNR and CDR2 is FQNEAQ (reference sequence). Trimming pared 8 bases from V and 8 bases from J, leaving 9 bases between. The CDR3 covers 10 residues. CDR3 nucleotides: TGTGCCAGCGTGCCACGGGGCTACACCTTC. Translation: CASVPRGYTF.

The genes are TRBV4-3 and TRBJ2-3, with D unclear. V lost 1 base and J lost 5, with 4 bases in between. The CDR3 sequence is 12 residues long. Germline V gives CDR1 LGHNA, CDR2 YSLEER. Here the CDR3 DNA reads TGCGCCAGCAGCCAAGGAGGAGATACGCAGTATTTT. The encoded protein is CASSQGGDTQYF.

J is TRBJ1-5 and V is TRBV28; TRBD1 might be the D (5 bases). The CDR3 is 14 amino acids. With 5 bases removed from V and 8 bases from J, the gap between germline ends came to 16 bases. CDR1 is MDHEN and CDR2 is SYDVKM in the germline V gene. The CDR3 loop reads CASSPSPGREPQHF. For the CDR3, the DNA is TGTGCCAGCAGTCCCTCCCCCGGCAGGGAGCCCCAGCATTTT.

The chain recombines TRBV7-9 with TRBJ1-1; no reliable D call. Trimming removed 7 bases from V and 3 bases from J, with 12 bases in between. The CDR3 totals 13 residues. Germline lookup yields CDR1 SEHNR and CDR2 FQNEAQ (reference sequence). CDR3 sequence (DNA): TGTGCCAGCACCGACATAACCGACACTGAAGCTTTCTTT. This sequence encodes CASTDITDTEAFF.

The rearrangement uses TRBV6-1 and TRBJ2-6; 7 nucleotides agree with TRBD1. Germline V lookup: CDR1 MNHNS, CDR2 SASEGT. Trimming at V came to 5 bases and at J to 2 bases, leaving 3 bases not matched to a gene. CDR3 size: 15 residues. CDR3 bases: TGTGCCAGCAGTTTACAGGGGCCTGGGGCCAACGTCCTGACTTTC. It specifies CASSLQGPGANVLTF.

V gene TRBV19 combines with J gene TRBJ2-7; 9 bases line up with TRBD1. The CDR3 spans 17 residues. CDR1 is LNHDA, CDR2 SQIVND, per germline (reference sequence). Trimming took 5 bases from V and 0 from J; bases not matched to a gene: 11. CDR3 protein: CASSPGTGSPFSYEQYF. CDR3 in DNA: TGTGCCAGTAGTCCCGGGACAGGGAGCCCCTTCTCCTACGAGCAGTACTTC.

As to this clone: Other DNA sequences in this specimen translate into the identical CDR3. The rearrangement links TRBV30 to TRBJ1-1; D ambiguous. The CDR3 totals 13 residues. Trimming cost V 3 bases and J 1 base, with 9 bases left between them. Germline CDR1 GTSNPN, CDR2 SVGIG (reference sequence). Here the CDR3 DNA reads TGTGCCTGGAGCCCGTATTCGAACACTGAAGCTTTCTTT. It encodes CAWSPYSNTEAFF.

V and J are TRBV15 and TRBJ2-6, with D perhaps TRBD2 (5 bases). V lost 1 base and J lost 4, with 14 bases in between. The germline gives CDR1 LNHNV, CDR2 YYDKDF (reference sequence). This CDR3 comprises 17 residues. The CDR3 spells CATSRGKRAAGANVLTF. CDR3 DNA sequence: TGTGCCACCAGCAGAGGGAAGAGGGCGGCCGGGGCCAACGTCCTGACTTTC.

The CDR3 DNA reads TGCGCCAGCAGGAGGGGGGACAGCGAGCCACGAGCAGATACGCAGTATTTT. Its translation: CASRRGDSEPRADTQYF. The chain is built from TRBV5-1 and TRBJ2-3; possibly TRBD1 for D (7 bases). Trimming shortened V by 5 bases and J by 4 bases, and 23 bases separated the two germline ends. This CDR3 has 17 amino acids. The germline V gene has CDR1 SGHRS and CDR2 YFSETQ. The entire variable domain, with the rest obtained from reference TRBV5-1 and TRBJ2-3, is as follows: KAGVTQTPRYLIKTRGQQVTLSCSPISGHRSVSWYQQTPGQGLQFLFEYFSETQRNKGNFPGRFSGRQFSNSRSEMNVSTLELGDSALYLCASRRGDSEPRADTQYFGPGTRLTVL.

The chain recombines TRBV2 with TRBJ1-2, with no clear D. Trimming took 4 bases from V and 2 from J, leaving 14 bases between them. The CDR3 is made up of 15 amino acids. CDR1 and CDR2 from the germline V gene are SNHLY and FYNNEI. Written as DNA, the CDR3 is TGTGCCAGCAGTGGCCCTAGAGGAGGGAACTATGGCTACACCTTC. Translating it yields CASSGPRGGNYGYTF.

The gene calls are TRBV6-1 and TRBJ2-7, with 8 bases that match TRBD2. Per the germline V gene, CDR1 is MNHNS and CDR2 is SASEGT. This CDR3 region has 14 residues. V lost 2 bases, J lost 3 bases, and 3 bases stayed unmatched. In DNA, the CDR3 is TGTGCCAGCAGTGAATCGGGGGGGGGCTACGAGCAGTACTTC. Amino acid sequence: CASSESGGGYEQYF.

J is TRBJ2-3 and V is TRBV19; D might be TRBD1 (6 bases). CDR1 LNHDA and CDR2 SQIVND come from the germline V gene (reference sequence). Trimming cost V 8 bases and J 6 bases, with 21 bases left between them. CDR3 size: 15 residues. Here the CDR3 DNA reads TGTGCCAGTTTTCCCAGGGGAGCGGTACCGGATACGCAGTATTTT. Its translation is CASFPRGAVPDTQYF. Looking up the rest from reference TRBV19 and TRBJ2-3 gives the full variable domain: DGGITQSPKYLFRKEGQNVTLSCEQNLNHDAMYWYRQDPGQGLRLIYYSQIVNDFQKGDIAEGYSVSREKKESFPLTVTSAQKNPTAFYLCASFPRGAVPDTQYFGPGTRLTVL.

The V and J genes are TRBV30 and TRBJ1-5; no reliable D call. The CDR3 length is 13 residues. CDR1 is GTSNPN and CDR2 is SVGIG in the germline V gene (reference sequence). V lost 2 bases and J 2 bases, leaving 7 bases between the germline ends. The CDR3 protein is CAWSRQGNQPQHF. DNA of the CDR3: TGTGCCTGGAGTCGGCAGGGCAATCAGCCCCAGCATTTT.

Regarding this clone: This sample also contains other DNA sequences that code for the same CDR3. This chain uses TRBV12-3 or TRBV12-4 with TRBJ2-5; unclear D gene. V dropped 3 bases and J dropped 3 bases, with 2 bases sitting between them. This CDR3 comprises 11 residues. The CDR3 loop is CASSFKETQYF. CDR3 nucleotides: TGTGCCAGCAGTTTCAAAGAGACCCAGTACTTC.

The V call is TRBV5-4, the J call TRBJ1-6, with D perhaps matching TRBD1 (6 bases). The ends were cut back, 6 bases at V and 9 bases at J, with 13 bases in the middle. The germline V gene encodes CDR1 SGHNT and CDR2 YYREEE (reference sequence). CDR3 length: 13 amino acids. This CDR3 reads CASTQGQFSPLHF. The CDR3 DNA reads TGTGCCAGCACCCAAGGACAGTTTTCACCCCTCCACTTT.

This chain links TRBV7-3 with TRBJ2-1, with TRBD2 matching over 13 bases. Unmatched junction bases numbered 4, after V lost 5 bases and J lost 6 bases. Germline CDR1 and CDR2: SGHTA and FQGTGA. The CDR3 extends over 15 amino acids. CDR3 region: CASSTTSGRANEQFF. The CDR3 nucleotides are TGTGCCAGCAGCACTACTAGCGGGAGGGCCAATGAGCAGTTCTTC.

The rearrangement joins TRBV19 to TRBJ1-5, with 9 bases matching TRBD1. In germline, CDR1 is LNHDA, CDR2 SQIVND (reference sequence). CDR3 length: 15 amino acids. V dropped 4 bases and J dropped 2; count of bases not matched to a gene: 3. CDR3 loop: CASSKDRGGNQPQHF. The CDR3 coding sequence is TGTGCCAGTAGTAAGGACAGGGGTGGCAATCAGCCCCAGCATTTT.

The chain links TRBV19 to TRBJ2-1, with TRBD2 matching 13 bases. CDR1 and CDR2 from the germline V gene are LNHDA and SQIVND (reference sequence). This CDR3 is built from 16 residues. The junction had 9 bases not matched to a gene; V was cut back by 7 bases and J by 6 bases. The CDR3 sequence: CASNKLAGGPGNEQFF. CDR3 sequence (DNA): TGTGCCAGTAATAAACTAGCGGGAGGGCCGGGCAATGAGCAGTTCTTC.

The chain joins TRBV24-1 to TRBJ1-1, with D possibly TRBD1 on 6 matching bases. Germline CDR1 reads KGHDR; CDR2 reads SFDVKD. V gave up 6 bases and J gave up 4 bases, with 17 bases separating them. The CDR3 spans 15 residues. As DNA, the CDR3 is TGTGCCACCAGTCCTGCAGGGGATCGTGGCACTGAAGCTTTCTTT. It translates to CATSPAGDRGTEAFF.

This sequence joins TRBV5-8 and TRBJ1-4, with D uncertain. Germline V gene data show CDR1 as SGHTS and CDR2 as YDEGEE. V gave up 3 bases and J gave up 1 base, with 7 bases separating them. This CDR3 has 14 residues. CDR3 nucleotide sequence: TGTGCCAGCAGCTATACTCAAACTAATGAAAAACTGTTTTTT. Translated, it gives CASSYTQTNEKLFF.

This clone was seen only once. The V gene is TRBV12-3 or TRBV12-4, the J gene TRBJ2-5; D is unclear. The CDR3 contains 11 residues. Trimming stripped 6 bases from V and 4 bases from J, with 6 bases between. CDR3 in amino acids: CASSQLETQYF. Written as DNA, the CDR3 is TGTGCCAGCAGCCAATTAGAGACCCAGTACTTC.

The chain carries TRBV28 and TRBJ1-3; tentatively, D is TRBD1 (6 bases). V lost 4 bases to trimming and J lost 0 bases, with 16 bases between them. CDR1 is MDHEN, CDR2 SYDVKM, per germline. The CDR3 is 17 amino acids. The CDR3 DNA is TGTGCCAGCAGTTATTTTGACAGGTATAGCTCTGGAAACACCATATATTTT. The encoded protein is CASSYFDRYSSGNTIYF.